This TCR beta chain emerged from a study of blood T cell repertoires in COVID-19. The CDR3 is 15 residues long. The V gene's germline CDR1 is SGHNT and CDR2 YYREEE (reference sequence). Trimming shortened V by 4 bases and J by 4 bases, and 15 bases separated the two germline ends. Some clones are missing from TCRdb's copy, which holds only in-frame ones; the method was immunoSEQ multiplex PCR. The sample holds about 200,000 clones, about 85% seen once. The rearrangement uses TRBV5-4 and TRBJ1-3; possible D gene TRBD1, 6 bases. Sequencing input: peripheral blood. The TCR sequence derives from a woman between 50 and 59 years old with COVID-19, enrolled during active disease. The CDR3 sequence: CASSGRDTAGNTIYF. The CDR3 DNA sequence: TGTGCCAGCAGCGGCCGGGACACGGCCGGAAACACCATATATTTT.